This entry lists 16 T cell receptor beta chains sequenced from one sample in a study of blood T cell repertoires in COVID-19. Clones were sequenced by immunoSEQ multiplex PCR, and TCRdb holds only the in-frame ones, with some missing. The profile shows about 190,000 clones, roughly four fifths of them singletons. Sequences were obtained from peripheral blood. The receptor set was obtained from a woman between 45 and 60 years old with acute or convalescent COVID-19.

This sequence joins TRBV20-1 and TRBJ1-1; a possible D gene is TRBD1 (5 bases). CDR3 size: 13 residues. Germline CDR1 DFQATT, CDR2 SNEGSKA (reference sequence). V was cut by 3 bases and J by 3 bases, with 11 bases left in between. The CDR3 loop is CSASPRAYTEAFF. CDR3 nucleotides: TGCAGTGCTAGTCCCAGGGCATACACTGAAGCTTTCTTT.

This clone has only a few counts. The gene calls are TRBV2 and TRBJ2-7; the match to TRBD1 covers 7 bases. The germline V gene encodes CDR1 SNHLY and CDR2 FYNNEI. V shed 6 bases, J shed 3 bases, and the junction held 8 bases outside the gene matches. The CDR3 contains 14 residues. This CDR3 reads CASRPGGALYEQYF. The CDR3 DNA sequence: TGTGCCAGCAGGCCAGGGGGTGCCCTCTACGAGCAGTACTTC.

The chain recombines TRBV27 with TRBJ2-1, with a possible D match to TRBD2 (7 bases). Trimming took off 8 bases at V and 2 bases at J, with 13 bases between the two ends. Per germline, CDR1 MNHEY and CDR2 SMNVEV (reference sequence). The CDR3 totals 14 residues. The DNA of the CDR3 is TGTGCCAGCGAGGGGGGGAGTCCCTACAATGAGCAGTTCTTC. This translates into CASEGGSPYNEQFF.

This chain links TRBV9 with TRBJ2-7, with TRBD2 as a possible D gene (7 bases). Germline V gene data show CDR1 as SGDLS and CDR2 as YYNGEE. V gave up 3 bases and J gave up 5 bases, with 15 bases separating them. The CDR3 runs 14 residues. CDR3 in amino acids: CASSGGGAWNEQYF. The CDR3 DNA follows: TGTGCCAGCAGCGGTGGGGGGGCGTGGAACGAGCAGTACTTC.

The CDR3 loop reads CSAGGGSYGYTF. CDR3 in DNA: TGCAGCGCAGGGGGCGGCAGCTATGGCTACACCTTC. The V and J genes are TRBV29-1 and TRBJ1-2, with TRBD1 identical over 8 bases. The CDR3 is 12 amino acids. The germline V gene encodes CDR1 SQVTM and CDR2 ANQGSEA. Trimming took 7 bases from V and 4 from J; bases not matched to a gene: 5.

This clone was counted between two and nine times. The V gene is TRBV5-8, the J gene TRBJ1-2, with 9 bases identical to TRBD1. Trimming removed 4 bases from V and 4 bases from J; junction bases left unmatched: 11. CDR3 length equals 16 residues. CDR1 SGHTS and CDR2 YDEGEE come from the germline V gene. The CDR3 DNA follows: TGTGCCAGCAGCAGGAACCGGGACAGGGTCGTCTATGGCTACACCTTC. It yields the protein CASSRNRDRVVYGYTF.

V and J are TRBV19 and TRBJ2-3, with 9 bases identical to TRBD1. V gave up 4 bases and J gave up 3 bases; unmatched junction bases: 11. The length of the CDR3 is 17 residues. The germline CDR1 and CDR2 sequences are LNHDA and SQIVND (reference sequence). DNA for the CDR3: TGTGCCAGTAGTACCCCCGGGACAGGGAAGTCGACAGATACGCAGTATTTT. It yields the protein CASSTPGTGKSTDTQYF.

The V call is TRBV5-5, the J call TRBJ2-7, with 10 bases lining up with TRBD1. Per germline, CDR1 SGHKS and CDR2 YYEKEE (reference sequence). The CDR3 covers 16 residues. V was pared by 0 bases and J by 3 bases, with 6 bases of the junction left unmatched. The CDR3 loop is CASSLEEWTGGYEQYF. The CDR3 nucleotides read TGTGCCAGCAGCTTGGAAGAATGGACAGGGGGCTACGAGCAGTACTTC.

The V and J genes are TRBV19 and TRBJ1-6; possible D gene TRBD1, 5 bases. Germline CDR1 is LNHDA and CDR2 is SQIVND (reference sequence). The CDR3 has 15 amino acids. V was pared by 6 bases and J by 9 bases, with 18 bases between. The CDR3 loop reads CASSPDQGLTSPLHF. The CDR3 bases are TGTGCCAGTAGCCCCGACCAGGGTTTAACTTCACCCCTCCACTTT.

The J gene is TRBJ1-1, the V gene TRBV6-2 or TRBV6-3, with TRBD1 as a possible D gene (5 bases). CDR1 is MNHEY and CDR2 is SVGEGT in the germline V gene. The CDR3 runs to 16 residues. Between the trimmed V and J ends, which lost 6 bases and 1 base, there was a span of 18 bases. CDR3 DNA: TGTGCCAGCAGCCCCCGACAGTTTTGGGGGAACACTGAAGCTTTCTTT. Translation: CASSPRQFWGNTEAFF.

V usage is TRBV28 and J usage is TRBJ1-4; TRBD1 matches 7 bases. This CDR3 has 12 amino acids. Trimming cost V 6 bases and J 11 bases; bases outside gene matches: 6. Per germline, CDR1 MDHEN and CDR2 SYDVKM. CDR3 sequence: CASSWTGGKLFF. The CDR3 coding sequence is TGTGCCAGCAGCTGGACAGGCGGCAAACTGTTTTTT.

The chain links TRBV5-4 to TRBJ2-3, with 8 bases identical to TRBD2. Germline trimming cut 4 bases from V and 2 bases from J; bases unmatched to any gene: 12. This CDR3 is built from 17 residues. The germline CDR1 and CDR2 sequences are SGHNT and YYREEE (reference sequence). This CDR3 reads CASSPRGGGLVTDTQYF. The CDR3 DNA sequence: TGTGCCAGCAGCCCCCGGGGGGGTGGTTTAGTCACAGATACGCAGTATTTT.

The genes are TRBV23-1 and TRBJ2-3; unclear D gene. TRBV23-1 falls under the ORF class, with uncertain function. V lost 1 base to trimming and J lost 6 bases, with 11 bases between them. The CDR3 is 14 amino acids. The CDR3 reads CASSQFIRRDTQYF. CDR3 bases: TGCGCCAGCAGTCAATTTATTCGCCGGGATACGCAGTATTTT.

There are a few counts of this clone. The chain recombines TRBV6-5 with TRBJ1-1; TRBD1 matches at 8 bases. The length of the CDR3 is 16 residues. CDR1 and CDR2 from the germline V gene are MNHEY and SVGAGI. The trim removed 3 bases at V and 2 bases at J, leaving 8 bases unmatched. CDR3 protein: CASSYWTGKGNTEAFF. The CDR3 region has the DNA TGTGCCAGCAGTTATTGGACAGGGAAGGGAAACACTGAAGCTTTCTTT.

DNA of the CDR3: TGTGCCAGCAGTTTGACACAGGCGGCGAAAGATGGCTACACCTTC. Amino acids: CASSLTQAAKDGYTF. This chain uses TRBV28 with TRBJ1-2; tentatively, D is TRBD1 (5 bases). Looked up from germline, CDR1 is MDHEN and CDR2 is SYDVKM. The CDR3 extends over 15 amino acids. V lost 3 bases and J 6 bases, leaving 17 bases between the germline ends.

The count of this clone is one. The chain has TRBV15 and TRBJ1-6; weak D call: TRBD1 (5 bases). Trimming pared 0 bases from V and 13 bases from J, leaving 25 bases between. Per germline, CDR1 LNHNV and CDR2 YYDKDF (reference sequence). The CDR3 has 18 amino acids. CDR3 nucleotides: TGTGCCACCAGCAGAGAACCATTACAGGCTACTAAATCGGTCCCCCTCCACTTT. Amino acids: CATSREPLQATKSVPLHF.